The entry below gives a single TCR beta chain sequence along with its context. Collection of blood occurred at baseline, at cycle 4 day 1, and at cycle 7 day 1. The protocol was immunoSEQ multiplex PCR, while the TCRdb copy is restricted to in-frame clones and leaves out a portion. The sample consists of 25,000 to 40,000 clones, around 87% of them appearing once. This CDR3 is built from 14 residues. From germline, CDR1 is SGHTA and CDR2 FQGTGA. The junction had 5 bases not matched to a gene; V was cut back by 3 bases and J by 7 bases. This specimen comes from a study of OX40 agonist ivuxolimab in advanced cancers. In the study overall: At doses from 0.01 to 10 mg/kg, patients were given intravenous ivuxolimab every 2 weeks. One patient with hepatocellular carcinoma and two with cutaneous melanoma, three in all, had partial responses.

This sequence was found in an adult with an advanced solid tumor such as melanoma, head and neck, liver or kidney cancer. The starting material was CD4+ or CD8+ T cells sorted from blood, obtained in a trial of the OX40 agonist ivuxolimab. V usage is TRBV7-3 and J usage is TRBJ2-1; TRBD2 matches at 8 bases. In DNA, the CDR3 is TGTGCCAGCAGCTTTGCGGGAGGTAGGAATGAGCAGTTCTTC. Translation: CASSFAGGRNEQFF.